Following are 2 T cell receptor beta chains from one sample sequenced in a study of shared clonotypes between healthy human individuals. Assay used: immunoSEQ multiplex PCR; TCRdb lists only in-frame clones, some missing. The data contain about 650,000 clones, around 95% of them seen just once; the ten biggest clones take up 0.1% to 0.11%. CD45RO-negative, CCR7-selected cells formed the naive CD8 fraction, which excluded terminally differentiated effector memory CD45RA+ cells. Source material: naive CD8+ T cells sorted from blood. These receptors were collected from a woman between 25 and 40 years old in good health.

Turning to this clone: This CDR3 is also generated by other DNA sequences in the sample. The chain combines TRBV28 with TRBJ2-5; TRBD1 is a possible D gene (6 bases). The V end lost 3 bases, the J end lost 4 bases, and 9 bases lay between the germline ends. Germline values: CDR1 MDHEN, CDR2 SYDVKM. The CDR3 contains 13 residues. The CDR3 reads CASSFGGAETQYF. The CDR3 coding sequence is TGTGCCAGCAGTTTTGGGGGCGCAGAGACCCAGTACTTC.

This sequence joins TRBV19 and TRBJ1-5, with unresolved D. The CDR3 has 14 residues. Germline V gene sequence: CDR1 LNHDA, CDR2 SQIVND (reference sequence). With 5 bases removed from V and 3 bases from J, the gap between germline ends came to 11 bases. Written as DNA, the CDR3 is TGTGCCAGTAGTGTCGACCCCTCCAATCAGCCCCAGCATTTT. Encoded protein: CASSVDPSNQPQHF.